This TCR beta chain appears in the sequencing data of a study of blood T cell repertoires in COVID-19. CDR1 is MDHEN, CDR2 SYDVKM, per germline. Trimming shortened V by 2 bases and J by 3 bases, and 4 bases separated the two germline ends. The CDR3 loop spans 12 amino acids. Sequenced by immunoSEQ multiplex PCR; TCRdb stores in-frame clones only, minus some. The sample carries a few hundred thousand clones, 86% recorded once. The clonotype originates from a man older than 75 with acute or convalescent COVID-19. The specimen sequenced was peripheral blood. This sequence joins TRBV28 and TRBJ1-1; D is ambiguous. This chain's CDR3 is CASSLIDTEAFF. The CDR3 coding sequence is TGTGCCAGCAGTTTAATCGACACTGAAGCTTTCTTT.